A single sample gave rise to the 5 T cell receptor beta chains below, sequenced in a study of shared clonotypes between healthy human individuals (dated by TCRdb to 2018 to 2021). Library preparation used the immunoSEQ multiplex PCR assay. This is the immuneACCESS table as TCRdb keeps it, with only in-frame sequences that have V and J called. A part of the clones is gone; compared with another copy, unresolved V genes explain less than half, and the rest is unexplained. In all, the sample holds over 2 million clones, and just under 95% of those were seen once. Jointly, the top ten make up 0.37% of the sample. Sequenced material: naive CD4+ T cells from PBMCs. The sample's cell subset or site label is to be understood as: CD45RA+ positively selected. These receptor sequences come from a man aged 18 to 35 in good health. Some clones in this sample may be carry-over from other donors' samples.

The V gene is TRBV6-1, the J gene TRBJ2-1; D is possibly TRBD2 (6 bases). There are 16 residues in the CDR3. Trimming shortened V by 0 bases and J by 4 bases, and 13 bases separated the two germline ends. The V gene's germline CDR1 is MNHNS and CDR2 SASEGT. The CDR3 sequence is CASSEARRGRYNEQFF. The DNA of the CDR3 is TGTGCCAGCAGTGAAGCGCGTCGGGGGAGATACAATGAGCAGTTCTTC.

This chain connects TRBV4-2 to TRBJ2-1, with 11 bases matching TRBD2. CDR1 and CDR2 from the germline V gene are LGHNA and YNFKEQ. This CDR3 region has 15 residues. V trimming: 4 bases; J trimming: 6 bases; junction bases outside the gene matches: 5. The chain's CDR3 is CASSLNSGRANEQFF. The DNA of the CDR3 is TGTGCCAGCAGCCTGAATAGCGGGAGGGCCAATGAGCAGTTCTTC.

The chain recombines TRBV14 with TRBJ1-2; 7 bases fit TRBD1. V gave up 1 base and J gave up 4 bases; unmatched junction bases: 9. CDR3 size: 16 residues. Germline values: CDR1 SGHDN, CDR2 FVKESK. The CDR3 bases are TGTGCCAGCAGCCAAGGAAGTGAGGGGGCGGTCTATGGCTACACCTTC. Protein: CASSQGSEGAVYGYTF.

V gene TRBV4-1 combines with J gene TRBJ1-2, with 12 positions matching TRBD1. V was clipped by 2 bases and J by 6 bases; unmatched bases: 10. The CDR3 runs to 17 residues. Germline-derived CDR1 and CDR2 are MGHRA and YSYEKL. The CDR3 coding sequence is TGCGCCAGCAGCCAACTTGGCGGGACAGGGGGCGTCGATGGCTACACCTTC. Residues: CASSQLGGTGGVDGYTF.

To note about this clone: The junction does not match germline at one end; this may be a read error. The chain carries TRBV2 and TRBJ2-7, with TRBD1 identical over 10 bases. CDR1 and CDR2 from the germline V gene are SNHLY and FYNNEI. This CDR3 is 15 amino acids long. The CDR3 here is CASSEGTGEFYEQYF. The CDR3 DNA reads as TGTGCCAGCAGCGAAGGGACAGGGGAATTTTACGAGCAGTACTTC.